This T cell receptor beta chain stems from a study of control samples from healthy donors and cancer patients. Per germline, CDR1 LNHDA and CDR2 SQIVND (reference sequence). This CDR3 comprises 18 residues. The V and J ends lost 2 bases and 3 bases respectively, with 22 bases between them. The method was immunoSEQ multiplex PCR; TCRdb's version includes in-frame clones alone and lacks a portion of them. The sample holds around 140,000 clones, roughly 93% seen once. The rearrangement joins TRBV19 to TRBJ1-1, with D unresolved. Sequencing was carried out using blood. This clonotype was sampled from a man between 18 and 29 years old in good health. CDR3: CASSILSEFRARDTEAFF. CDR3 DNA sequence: TGTGCCAGTAGTATATTATCGGAATTTCGGGCGCGGGACACTGAAGCTTTCTTT.